A selection of T cell receptor beta chains follows, all from one sample in a study of shared clonotypes between healthy human individuals. Generated by immunoSEQ multiplex PCR, the TCRdb table keeps only in-frame clones and is missing some. The sample shows some 1.5 million clones, 96% of them seen only once. The sample was naive CD4+ T cells sorted from blood. The receptors stem from a man aged 30 to 39 in good health. CDR3s include the opening cysteine and the closing phenylalanine or tryptophan. Fields, in order: CDR3 DNA, CDR3 protein, clone size, D gene, CDR3 length, V gene, J gene. A D gene is named only where the DNA matches it firmly. Where a row states a size, it is once, few, many or the class of an expanded clone; other rows omit it.

cdr3_nt: TGTGCCAGCAGTATGGCAGGGATCACAGATACGCAGTATTTT
cdr3_aa: CASSMAGITDTQYF
clone_size: -
d_call: -
cdr3_length: 14
v_call: TRBV25-1
j_call: TRBJ2-3

cdr3_nt: TGTGCCAGCAGTTACCCGGACAGGGGCTACGAGCAGTACTTC
cdr3_aa: CASSYPDRGYEQYF
clone_size: -
d_call: TRBD1
cdr3_length: 14
v_call: TRBV6-6
j_call: TRBJ2-7

cdr3_nt: TGTGCCAGCTCCTTCGGGAGGGATACGCAGTATTTT
cdr3_aa: CASSFGRDTQYF
clone_size: -
d_call: TRBD2
cdr3_length: 12
v_call: TRBV18
j_call: TRBJ2-3

cdr3_nt: TGTGCCAGAAGCCCTCGGGACAGGCTCACCGGGGAGCTGTTTTTT
cdr3_aa: CARSPRDRLTGELFF
clone_size: -
d_call: TRBD1
cdr3_length: 15
v_call: TRBV5-3
j_call: TRBJ2-2

cdr3_nt: TGCAGCGTTGTCACTAGCGGGAGCTACAATGAGCAGTTCTTC
cdr3_aa: CSVVTSGSYNEQFF
clone_size: -
d_call: TRBD2
cdr3_length: 14
v_call: TRBV29-1
j_call: TRBJ2-1

cdr3_nt: TGTGCCAGCAGTCCCCCTCCTTCTGTCGTCGGACAGGGCTATGGCTACACCTTC
cdr3_aa: CASSPPPSVVGQGYGYTF
clone_size: -
d_call: TRBD1
cdr3_length: 18
v_call: TRBV2
j_call: TRBJ1-2

cdr3_nt: TGTGCCAGCAGCTTTGCGGGGAATGAAAAACTGTTTTTT
cdr3_aa: CASSFAGNEKLFF
clone_size: -
d_call: -
cdr3_length: 13
v_call: TRBV5-4
j_call: TRBJ1-4

cdr3_nt: TGCGCCAGCACTCTTCTAAAACTGACTAGCGGGAGTCAAGAGACCCAGTACTTC
cdr3_aa: CASTLLKLTSGSQETQYF
clone_size: -
d_call: TRBD2
cdr3_length: 18
v_call: TRBV5-1
j_call: TRBJ2-5

cdr3_nt: TGTGCCATAACCGGGACAGATAAAAACATTCAGTACTTC
cdr3_aa: CAITGTDKNIQYF
clone_size: -
d_call: TRBD1
cdr3_length: 13
v_call: TRBV6-1
j_call: TRBJ2-4

cdr3_nt: TGTGCCAGCAGCTTAGGTTTGGCGTCATCCGAGCAGTACTTC
cdr3_aa: CASSLGLASSEQYF
clone_size: -
d_call: -
cdr3_length: 14
v_call: TRBV11-2
j_call: TRBJ2-7

cdr3_nt: TGCGCCAGCAGCCAAGCGCGCCAGAGCACAGATACGCAGTATTTT
cdr3_aa: CASSQARQSTDTQYF
clone_size: -
d_call: -
cdr3_length: 15
v_call: TRBV4-3
j_call: TRBJ2-3

cdr3_nt: TGTGCCAGCAGCTTTCGGGGGGACAATCAGCCCCAGCATTTT
cdr3_aa: CASSFRGDNQPQHF
clone_size: -
d_call: -
cdr3_length: 14
v_call: TRBV5-4
j_call: TRBJ1-5

cdr3_nt: TGTGCCAGCAGCTTAGCGTGGGCTGCAGATACGCAGTATTTT
cdr3_aa: CASSLAWAADTQYF
clone_size: -
d_call: -
cdr3_length: 14
v_call: TRBV7-9
j_call: TRBJ2-3

cdr3_nt: TGTGCCAGCTCACCCGCGTACCTGACAGGGGAAGCTTTCTTT
cdr3_aa: CASSPAYLTGEAFF
clone_size: -
d_call: TRBD1
cdr3_length: 14
v_call: TRBV18
j_call: TRBJ1-1

cdr3_nt: TGCACCAGCAGCGAAGATGGGGGGAGCACCGGGGAGCTGTTTTTT
cdr3_aa: CTSSEDGGSTGELFF
clone_size: -
d_call: -
cdr3_length: 15
v_call: TRBV1
j_call: TRBJ2-2

cdr3_nt: TGTGCCAGCAGTGCCCCAGATAACGTCTATGGCTACACCTTC
cdr3_aa: CASSAPDNVYGYTF
clone_size: -
d_call: -
cdr3_length: 14
v_call: TRBV28
j_call: TRBJ1-2

cdr3_nt: TGTGCCAGCAGCTTGGGACTGGGGACCTACGAGCAGTACTTC
cdr3_aa: CASSLGLGTYEQYF
clone_size: -
d_call: -
cdr3_length: 14
v_call: TRBV5-4
j_call: TRBJ2-7

cdr3_nt: TGTGCCAGCAGCCCCCTGGTAGCGGGAGTAGGAGATACGCAGTATTTT
cdr3_aa: CASSPLVAGVGDTQYF
clone_size: -
d_call: TRBD2
cdr3_length: 16
v_call: TRBV5-4
j_call: TRBJ2-3

cdr3_nt: TGCGCCAGCAGTGAGTCAAGTGCGCCTAGGAACACTGAAGCTTTCTTT
cdr3_aa: CASSESSAPRNTEAFF
clone_size: once
d_call: -
cdr3_length: 16
v_call: TRBV10-1
j_call: TRBJ1-1

cdr3_nt: TGTGCCAGCTCACCACCCTGGACAGCGAAAAACACCATATATTTT
cdr3_aa: CASSPPWTAKNTIYF
clone_size: -
d_call: -
cdr3_length: 15
v_call: TRBV18
j_call: TRBJ1-3

cdr3_nt: TGTGCCAGCACTACTTTCGGGCGGAGATACAATGAGCAGTTCTTC
cdr3_aa: CASTTFGRRYNEQFF
clone_size: -
d_call: -
cdr3_length: 15
v_call: TRBV7-9
j_call: TRBJ2-1

cdr3_nt: TGCAGTGCTCCTTCGGGGAAACTGTTTTTT
cdr3_aa: CSAPSGKLFF
clone_size: few
d_call: -
cdr3_length: 10
v_call: TRBV20-1
j_call: TRBJ1-4

cdr3_nt: TGTGCCAGCAGCCAAGAAAGGGGGAGTCCCTCCTACAATGAGCAGTTCTTC
cdr3_aa: CASSQERGSPSYNEQFF
clone_size: -
d_call: -
cdr3_length: 17
v_call: TRBV14
j_call: TRBJ2-1

cdr3_nt: TGTGCCAGCAGTTTAGACAGGGTGTTAATCGGCTACACCTTC
cdr3_aa: CASSLDRVLIGYTF
clone_size: -
d_call: TRBD1
cdr3_length: 14
v_call: TRBV28
j_call: TRBJ1-2

cdr3_nt: TGTGCCTGGAGTTCTGGACAGGGACGCGCTGGCTACACCTTC
cdr3_aa: CAWSSGQGRAGYTF
clone_size: -
d_call: TRBD1
cdr3_length: 14
v_call: TRBV30
j_call: TRBJ1-2

cdr3_nt: TGTGCCAGCAGGGAGCGGGAGCAGAACTACAATGAGCAGTTCTTC
cdr3_aa: CASREREQNYNEQFF
clone_size: -
d_call: TRBD2
cdr3_length: 15
v_call: TRBV6-1
j_call: TRBJ2-1

cdr3_nt: TGCGCCAGCAGTGATGGGACTAGCGGGTGGCCCTCCTACGAGCAGTACTTC
cdr3_aa: CASSDGTSGWPSYEQYF
clone_size: -
d_call: TRBD2
cdr3_length: 17
v_call: TRBV10-2
j_call: TRBJ2-7

cdr3_nt: TGTGCCAGCAGTTACGTCGGACAGACGAACACTGAAGCTTTCTTT
cdr3_aa: CASSYVGQTNTEAFF
clone_size: -
d_call: -
cdr3_length: 15
v_call: TRBV6-6
j_call: TRBJ1-1

cdr3_nt: TGCAGTGCTAGAGAGGACTCCCAGCAGTTCTTC
cdr3_aa: CSAREDSQQFF
clone_size: -
d_call: -
cdr3_length: 11
v_call: TRBV20-1
j_call: TRBJ2-1

cdr3_nt: TGTGCCAGCAGCCCCTCAGGGATAATAACAGATACGCAGTATTTT
cdr3_aa: CASSPSGIITDTQYF
clone_size: -
d_call: -
cdr3_length: 15
v_call: TRBV11-2
j_call: TRBJ2-3

cdr3_nt: TGTGCCAGCAGCACGGGAAGCGGGAACAGGAGGCTGTCTGGGGCCAACGTCCTGACTTTC
cdr3_aa: CASSTGSGNRRLSGANVLTF
clone_size: -
d_call: -
cdr3_length: 20
v_call: TRBV21-1
j_call: TRBJ2-6

cdr3_nt: TGTGCCAGCAGTCTAGGGGGCGGGAGCTCTGGAAACACCATATATTTT
cdr3_aa: CASSLGGGSSGNTIYF
clone_size: -
d_call: TRBD1
cdr3_length: 16
v_call: TRBV2
j_call: TRBJ1-3

cdr3_nt: TGTGCCACCAGCAGAGGAGGTGGACAGGGGGTTCGTAACGAGCAGTACTTC
cdr3_aa: CATSRGGGQGVRNEQYF
clone_size: -
d_call: TRBD1
cdr3_length: 17
v_call: TRBV15
j_call: TRBJ2-7

cdr3_nt: TGTGCCAGCCGCTTCGTGGGAGGCGGAAACACCATATATTTT
cdr3_aa: CASRFVGGGNTIYF
clone_size: -
d_call: -
cdr3_length: 14
v_call: TRBV6-1
j_call: TRBJ1-3

cdr3_nt: TGTGCCTGGAGCGCCCCGAAACGCGGACGAGCAAACTATGGCTACACCTTC
cdr3_aa: CAWSAPKRGRANYGYTF
clone_size: once
d_call: -
cdr3_length: 17
v_call: TRBV30
j_call: TRBJ1-2

cdr3_nt: TGTGCCAGCAGCTCCTATTACAATGAGCAGTTCTTC
cdr3_aa: CASSSYYNEQFF
clone_size: -
d_call: -
cdr3_length: 12
v_call: TRBV9
j_call: TRBJ2-1

cdr3_nt: TGCGCCAGCAGTTCAGATCTGACTAGATGGGCAGATACGCAGTATTTT
cdr3_aa: CASSSDLTRWADTQYF
clone_size: -
d_call: -
cdr3_length: 16
v_call: TRBV5-1
j_call: TRBJ2-3

cdr3_nt: TGTGCCAGCTCACCAGAAAGGGGGCGTGGGACTGAAGCTTTCTTT
cdr3_aa: CASSPERGRGTEAFF
clone_size: -
d_call: TRBD1
cdr3_length: 15
v_call: TRBV18
j_call: TRBJ1-1

cdr3_nt: TGTGCCAGCAGACGGACTTCCTACGAGCAGTACTTC
cdr3_aa: CASRRTSYEQYF
clone_size: -
d_call: -
cdr3_length: 12
v_call: TRBV6-1
j_call: TRBJ2-7

cdr3_nt: TGCGCCAGCAGCTTAAAAGCGGGACTCAACACCGGGGAGCTGTTTTTT
cdr3_aa: CASSLKAGLNTGELFF
clone_size: -
d_call: TRBD2
cdr3_length: 16
v_call: TRBV5-1
j_call: TRBJ2-2